This T cell receptor (beta chain) is from a study of beta chain features in type 1 diabetes. Findings and limits, study-wide: Within each of all four CD4+ subsets, Type 1 diabetes patients had TCRB CDR3s that were moderately but significantly shorter.

The V end was cut by 6 bases, the J end by 0 bases, with 15 bases between. The CDR3 has 17 residues. The V gene's germline CDR1 is MNHEY and CDR2 SMNVEV (reference sequence). This clone has only a few counts. What it recognizes is unknown. In total, each donor contributed a single heparinised blood draw that averaged roughly 100 mL. Cells sorted by CD45RO/CCR7/CD25/CD127/CD95/CD27 comprised CD4+ naive, central memory, regulatory and stem cell-like memory cells. Expressed TCRB transcripts were sequenced because the entire RNA isolate underwent reverse transcription. Clones were sequenced by immunoSEQ multiplex PCR, and TCRdb holds only the in-frame ones, with some missing. The sample shows 400,000 or so clones, 8.5% to 10% of them seen only once.

The chain couples TRBV27 to TRBJ2-6; D remains unclear. Sequencing input: central memory CD4+ T cells from blood. The receptor was derived from a man younger than 40 with type 1 diabetes. DNA of the CDR3: TGTGCCAGCAGCACCCATTCCCGGGCCTCTGGGGCCAACGTCCTGACTTTC. Translation: CASSTHSRASGANVLTF.